The clone carrying this TCR beta chain appeared many times. Its specificity is unknown. This specimen comes from a study of T-cell reconstitution after alpha-beta-depleted transplantation in children. A library of TCRbeta sequences, prepared with unique molecular identifiers, was generated. In TCRdb, the PCR reads were re-called with MiXCR into one record per CDR3 protein. The sample includes about 460,000 distinct CDR3 sequences, roughly a tenth of them seen just once. V lost 5 bases and J lost 0; bases outside the gene matches: 5. Germline CDR1 reads MNHEY; CDR2 reads SMNVEV (reference sequence). CDR3 length: 15 residues. Study conclusions and caveats: As was reported, about two months after transplant, alpha-beta T cells came from several hundred expanded graft clones. From surviving recipient T cells and thymic progenitors came the high day-60 TCRbeta diversity observed in some patients.

The V gene is TRBV27, the J gene TRBJ2-7, with 9 bases lining up with TRBD1. This sample comprised PBMCs, obtained before TCRalphabeta/CD19-depleted stem cell transplant. This receptor was taken from a child aged 2-15 years with inherited bone marrow failure, due to receive a stem cell transplant. CDR3 sequence (DNA): TGTGCCAGCAGTCTAGAACAGGGGGCCTCCTACGAGCAGTACTTC. Protein: CASSLEQGASYEQYF.